These 5 T cell receptor beta chains originate from one sample sequenced in a study of blood T cell repertoires in COVID-19. Clones were read by immunoSEQ multiplex PCR, and TCRdb kept only the in-frame ones, dropping some. Altogether about 190,000 clones are present, approximately 91% being singletons, with the ten largest covering around 2.3%. Input material: peripheral blood. Receptors originate from a man aged 65 to 85 with active or convalescent COVID-19.

The rearrangement links TRBV18 to TRBJ2-1; 10 nucleotides align to TRBD2. V lost 0 bases and J lost 4; bases outside the gene matches: 6. The CDR3 length is 17 residues. Germline V gene lookup returns CDR1 KGHSH and CDR2 LQKENI. CDR3 DNA sequence: TGTGCCAGCTCACCACCCCTAGCGGGAGTAGGATACAATGAGCAGTTCTTC. Protein product: CASSPPLAGVGYNEQFF.

This rearrangement joins TRBV6-5 to TRBJ1-2; D perhaps matches TRBD1 (5 bases). Per germline, CDR1 MNHEY and CDR2 SVGAGI. CDR3 length equals 13 residues. The V and J ends lost 5 bases and 4 bases respectively, with 11 bases between them. CDR3 in amino acids: CASSRGSPYGYTF. CDR3 bases: TGTGCCAGCAGTAGGGGCAGCCCCTATGGCTACACCTTC.

CDR3 protein: CASSRGQGLPYEQYF. CDR3 coding DNA: TGTGCCAGCAGCCGAGGACAGGGGCTTCCCTACGAGCAGTACTTC. The V and J genes are TRBV28 and TRBJ2-7; 9 bases are shared with TRBD1. The CDR3 loop spans 15 amino acids. J lost 2 bases, V lost 6 bases, and 8 bases had no gene match. CDR1 and CDR2 from the germline V gene are MDHEN and SYDVKM.

This clone came up a few times. The chain links TRBV27 to TRBJ2-7; 11 bases are a match to TRBD2. The V gene's germline CDR1 is MNHEY and CDR2 SMNVEV (reference sequence). V lost 6 bases, J lost 7 bases, and 8 bases stayed unmatched. This CDR3 region has 14 residues. DNA of the CDR3: TGTGCCAGCAGACTCCTAGCGGGAGGAGGGGAGCAGTACTTC. Its translation: CASRLLAGGGEQYF.

CDR3 nucleotide sequence: TGTGCCAGCAGCTTCGCCCTTGATAGCGGGGCCGAGCAGTACTTC. Residues: CASSFALDSGAEQYF. The chain joins TRBV7-2 to TRBJ2-7, with 8 bases aligning to TRBD2. This CDR3 spans 15 amino acids. V lost 3 bases, J lost 6 bases, and 10 bases stayed unmatched. Germline V gives CDR1 SGHTA, CDR2 FQGNSA.